Listed below are T cell receptor beta chains from one sample, sequenced in a study of PD-1 blockade in classical Hodgkin lymphoma. Data came from immunoSEQ multiplex PCR; TCRdb stores just in-frame clones and leaves some out. Of some 4,200 clones in the sample, about 87% were seen once. This sample comprised CD4+ T cells from blood, obtained at baseline. The receptors were gathered from a human donor with classical Hodgkin lymphoma. Each CDR3 is given with its conserved first and last residue. The order of the fields is V gene, D gene, J gene, clone size, CDR3 DNA, CDR3 protein. D genes are given only for firm matches. Clone size, where shown, is once, few, many, or a class for clones that have expanded.

TRBV5-1,NA,TRBJ2-2,NA,TGCGCCAGCAGCTTGTCAGTGGGGCCCACCGGGGAGCTGTTTTTT,CASSLSVGPTGELFF
TRBV28,NA,TRBJ2-2,once,TGTGCCAGCAGTTTCAGTCTGATCCTCACCGGGGAGCTGTTTTTT,CASSFSLILTGELFF
TRBV7-3,NA,TRBJ2-1,NA,TGTGCCAGCAGCTCACTTCCAGAAGCGGTTAGCTCCTACAATGAGCAGTTCTTC,CASSSLPEAVSSYNEQFF
TRBV21-1,NA,TRBJ1-1,NA,TGTGCCAGCAGCAAAGAAGGGACTGAAGCTTTCTTT,CASSKEGTEAFF
TRBV6-5,TRBD1,TRBJ1-2,NA,TGTGCCAGCAGGCGGGGACAGGAGATTCCCTATGGCTACACCTTC,CASRRGQEIPYGYTF
TRBV5-4,TRBD2,TRBJ2-2,NA,TGTGCCAGCAGCCCGGGCCCGGGAGGGGCAACCGGGGAGCTGTTTTTT,CASSPGPGGATGELFF
TRBV30,NA,TRBJ2-5,NA,TGTGCCTGGAGTTTAGCGGAAGAGACCCAGTACTTC,CAWSLAEETQYF
TRBV7-2,NA,TRBJ1-3,NA,TGTGCCAGCAGCCTACAGACTCTCGGCTCTGGAAACACCATATATTTT,CASSLQTLGSGNTIYF
TRBV4-1,TRBD1,TRBJ1-2,NA,TGCGCCAGCAGCCATCCGGGACAGGGGACTGGCTACACCTTC,CASSHPGQGTGYTF
TRBV2,TRBD1,TRBJ1-1,NA,TGTGCCGGGGGCCGTGGCGGACAGGCCAGAGCTTTCTTT,CAGGRGGQARAFF